The rows below give T cell receptor beta chains drawn from one sample of a study of human T cells and chemical hapten exposure. A single record per CDR3 protein comes from TCRdb applying MiXCR to the RACE reads. The table includes 350,000 to 400,000 distinct CDR3 sequences, under 6.5% detected once. Sequenced material: whole blood, taken in connection with sensitization to the hapten diphenylcyclopropenone (DPC). These receptors all come from a woman aged 18 to 35 with alopecia areata. Some clones in this sample may be carry-over from other donors' samples. The CDR3 runs from the conserved cysteine through the conserved F or W. Fields, in order: V gene, J gene, clone size, D gene, CDR3 protein, CDR3 DNA. The D gene is left open where the match is weak. Some rows mark clone size as missing; the rest say once, few, many or name a class of expanded clone.

V gene: TRBV7-2; J gene: TRBJ2-3; clone size: few; D gene: .; CDR3 protein: CASSTQETDTQYF; CDR3 DNA: TGTGCCAGCAGCACGCAGGAGACAGATACGCAGTATTTT
V gene: TRBV7-2; J gene: TRBJ1-5; clone size: many; D gene: TRBD1; CDR3 protein: CASRGGQGSNQPQHF; CDR3 DNA: TGTGCCAGCAGGGGGGGACAGGGGTCCAATCAGCCCCAGCATTTT
V gene: TRBV7-6; J gene: TRBJ2-6; clone size: .; D gene: .; CDR3 protein: CASSLADFPGGANVLTF; CDR3 DNA: TGTGCCAGCAGCTTAGCTGACTTCCCAGGTGGGGCCAACGTCCTGACTTTC
V gene: TRBV12-3/TRBV12-4; J gene: TRBJ2-1; clone size: few; D gene: .; CDR3 protein: CASSFLMRADEQFF; CDR3 DNA: TGTGCCAGCAGTTTCTTAATGCGGGCAGATGAGCAGTTCTTC
V gene: TRBV4-3; J gene: TRBJ1-4; clone size: many; D gene: TRBD1; CDR3 protein: CASSRGQGVTNEKLFF; CDR3 DNA: TGCGCCAGCAGCCGCGGACAGGGGGTTACTAATGAAAAACTGTTTTTT
V gene: TRBV28; J gene: TRBJ2-3; clone size: few; D gene: .; CDR3 protein: CATSQGKHTQYF; CDR3 DNA: TGTGCCACCAGTCAGGGGAAACATACGCAGTATTTT
V gene: TRBV3-1; J gene: TRBJ2-5; clone size: many; D gene: TRBD2; CDR3 protein: CASSQPGLAGIQETQYF; CDR3 DNA: TGTGCCAGCAGCCAACCGGGACTAGCGGGGATTCAAGAGACCCAGTACTTC
V gene: TRBV20-1; J gene: TRBJ2-1; clone size: .; D gene: TRBD2; CDR3 protein: CSARDLAGGASRSYNEQFF; CDR3 DNA: TGCAGTGCTAGAGATCTAGCGGGGGGCGCCAGTAGGTCCTACAATGAGCAGTTCTTC
V gene: TRBV5-8; J gene: TRBJ1-6; clone size: few; D gene: .; CDR3 protein: CASSAGQIYNSPLHF; CDR3 DNA: TGTGCCAGCAGCGCTGGACAGATATATAATTCACCCCTCCACTTT
V gene: TRBV12-3/TRBV12-4; J gene: TRBJ1-1; clone size: many; D gene: .; CDR3 protein: CASSLTGDQNTEAFF; CDR3 DNA: TGTGCCAGCAGTCTCACGGGGGATCAGAACACTGAAGCTTTCTTT
V gene: TRBV6-2/TRBV6-3; J gene: TRBJ2-7; clone size: many; D gene: .; CDR3 protein: CASSYRTEYEQYF; CDR3 DNA: TGTGCCAGCAGTTACAGGACAGAATACGAGCAGTACTTC
V gene: TRBV20-1; J gene: TRBJ2-6; clone size: many; D gene: .; CDR3 protein: CSAREGTGANVLTF; CDR3 DNA: TGCAGTGCTAGAGAGGGTACCGGGGCCAACGTCCTGACTTTC
V gene: TRBV7-9; J gene: TRBJ2-1; clone size: .; D gene: .; CDR3 protein: CASSLVAGEQFF; CDR3 DNA: TGTGCCAGCAGCTTAGTTGCCGGAGAGCAGTTCTTC
V gene: TRBV7-2; J gene: TRBJ1-1; clone size: many; D gene: TRBD1; CDR3 protein: CASSLQQGDTEAFF; CDR3 DNA: TGTGCCAGCAGCTTACAACAGGGGGACACTGAAGCTTTCTTT
V gene: TRBV5-6; J gene: TRBJ1-2; clone size: .; D gene: TRBD1; CDR3 protein: CASSSTGTGHYGYTF; CDR3 DNA: TGTGCCAGCAGCTCGACCGGGACAGGACACTATGGCTACACCTTC
V gene: TRBV7-2; J gene: TRBJ1-2; clone size: few; D gene: .; CDR3 protein: CASRGAHYGYTF; CDR3 DNA: TGTGCCTCCCGCGGGGCCCACTATGGCTACACCTTC
V gene: TRBV5-1; J gene: TRBJ1-1; clone size: many; D gene: .; CDR3 protein: CASSLEKLGLRLRRNTEAFF; CDR3 DNA: TGCGCCAGCAGCTTGGAGAAGCTGGGATTGAGGTTGAGAAGGAACACTGAAGCTTTCTTT
V gene: TRBV5-4; J gene: TRBJ1-2; clone size: .; D gene: .; CDR3 protein: CASSLVGTREGYTF; CDR3 DNA: TGTGCCAGCAGCTTGGTAGGGACACGAGAAGGCTACACCTTC